The sequence of this TCR beta chain was determined in a study of T cell responses to AZD1222 COVID-19 vaccine. Study at large: Recipients boosted at about 4 weeks or about 12 weeks are pooled.

Germline CDR1 is SEHNR and CDR2 is FQNEAQ (reference sequence). V shed 4 bases, J shed 4 bases, and the junction held 7 bases outside the gene matches. The CDR3 consists of 15 residues. The data were produced by immunoSEQ multiplex PCR, yet TCRdb's version contains in-frame clones alone and is incomplete. The repertoire holds some 120,000 clones, with 85% to 90% as singletons. About this clone itself: Its target is unknown.

General study results and limits: Unmutated variant regions are reportedly targeted by nearly half of spike-specific TCRs. Regions 160-218 and 743-854 held dominance among vaccine-associated CD4 TCRs, which spanned spike.

The source is an adult in good health. Sample: peripheral blood, taken on day 0 of AZD1222 vaccination. The chain joins TRBV7-9 to TRBJ2-3; 8 nucleotides line up with TRBD1. The DNA of the CDR3 is TGTGCCAGCAGCTCCGGACAGGGATGGGCAGATACGCAGTATTTT. It yields the protein CASSSGQGWADTQYF.